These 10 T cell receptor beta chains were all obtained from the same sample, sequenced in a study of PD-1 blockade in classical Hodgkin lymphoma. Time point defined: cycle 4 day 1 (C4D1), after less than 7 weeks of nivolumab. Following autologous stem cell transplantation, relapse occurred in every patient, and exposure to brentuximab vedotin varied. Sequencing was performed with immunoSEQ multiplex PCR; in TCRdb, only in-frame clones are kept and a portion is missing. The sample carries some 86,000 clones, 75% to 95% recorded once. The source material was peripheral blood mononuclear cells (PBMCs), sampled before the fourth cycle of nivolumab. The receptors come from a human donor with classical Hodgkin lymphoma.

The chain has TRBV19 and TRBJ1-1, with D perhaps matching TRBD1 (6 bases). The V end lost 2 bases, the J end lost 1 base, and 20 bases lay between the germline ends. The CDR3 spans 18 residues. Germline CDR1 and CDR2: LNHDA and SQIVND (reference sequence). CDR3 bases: TGTGCCAGTAGTATATGGTCAGGGGCGCGAATAGCGAACACTGAAGCTTTCTTT. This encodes CASSIWSGARIANTEAFF. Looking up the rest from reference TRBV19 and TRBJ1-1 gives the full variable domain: DGGITQSPKYLFRKEGQNVTLSCEQNLNHDAMYWYRQDPGQGLRLIYYSQIVNDFQKGDIAEGYSVSREKKESFPLTVTSAQKNPTAFYLCASSIWSGARIANTEAFFGQGTRLTVV.

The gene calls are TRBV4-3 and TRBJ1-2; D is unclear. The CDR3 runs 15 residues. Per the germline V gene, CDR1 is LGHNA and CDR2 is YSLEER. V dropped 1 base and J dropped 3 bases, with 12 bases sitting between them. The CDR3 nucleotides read TGCGCCAGCAGCCAAGCCCCGTTCGAGTACTATGGCTACACCTTC. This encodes CASSQAPFEYYGYTF.

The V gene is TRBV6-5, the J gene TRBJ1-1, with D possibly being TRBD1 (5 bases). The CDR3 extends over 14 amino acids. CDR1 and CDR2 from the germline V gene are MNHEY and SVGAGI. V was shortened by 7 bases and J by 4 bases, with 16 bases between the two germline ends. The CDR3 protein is CASNRDPRGTEAFF. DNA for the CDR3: TGTGCCAGCAACCGGGACCCCCGTGGCACTGAAGCTTTCTTT.

The CDR3 loop reads CASRSGYSNQPQHF. CDR3 bases: TGTGCCAGCAGATCCGGATATAGCAATCAGCCCCAGCATTTT. The genes are TRBV7-2 and TRBJ1-5; D remains ambiguous. The CDR3 is 14 amino acids. V lost 6 bases and J lost 0, with 9 bases in between. The V gene's germline CDR1 is SGHTA and CDR2 FQGNSA.

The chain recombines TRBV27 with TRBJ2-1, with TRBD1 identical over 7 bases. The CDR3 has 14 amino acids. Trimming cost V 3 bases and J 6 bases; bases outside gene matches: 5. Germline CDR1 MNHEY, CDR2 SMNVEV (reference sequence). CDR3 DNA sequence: TGTGCCAGCAGTTTTTTGGACAGGATCAATGAGCAGTTCTTC. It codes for CASSFLDRINEQFF.

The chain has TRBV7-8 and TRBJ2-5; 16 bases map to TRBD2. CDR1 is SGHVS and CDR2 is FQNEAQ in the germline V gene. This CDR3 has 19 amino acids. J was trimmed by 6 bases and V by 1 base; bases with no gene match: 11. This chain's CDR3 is CASSLDPGLAGGHEKTQYF. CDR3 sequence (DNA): TGTGCCAGCAGCTTAGATCCGGGACTAGCGGGGGGGCACGAAAAGACCCAGTACTTC. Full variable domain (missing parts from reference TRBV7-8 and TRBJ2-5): GAGVSQSPRYKVAKRGQDVALRCDPISGHVSLFWYQQALGQGPEFLTYFQNEAQLDKSGLPSDRFFAERPEGSVSTLKIQRTQQEDSAVYLCASSLDPGLAGGHEKTQYFGPGTRLLVL.

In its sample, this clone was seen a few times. The CDR3 is CASSPTLTVLNTEAFF. Written as DNA, the CDR3 is TGTGCCAGCTCCCCGACCCTGACGGTCTTGAACACTGAAGCTTTCTTT. The chain has TRBV18 and TRBJ1-1; D is undetermined. This CDR3 region has 16 residues. Trimming pared 6 bases from V and 0 bases from J, leaving 17 bases between. CDR1 is KGHSH, CDR2 LQKENI, per germline.

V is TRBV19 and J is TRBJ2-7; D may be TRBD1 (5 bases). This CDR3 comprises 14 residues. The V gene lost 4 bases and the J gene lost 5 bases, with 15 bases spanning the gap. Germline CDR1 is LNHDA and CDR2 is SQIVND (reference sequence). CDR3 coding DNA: TGTGCCAGTAGTAGCCCCGGGTCCAGGGACGAGCAGTACTTC. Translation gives CASSSPGSRDEQYF.

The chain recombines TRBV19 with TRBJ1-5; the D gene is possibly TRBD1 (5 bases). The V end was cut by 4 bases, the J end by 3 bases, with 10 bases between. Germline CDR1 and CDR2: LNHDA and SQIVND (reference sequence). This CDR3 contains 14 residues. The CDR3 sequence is CASSRGGDNQPQHF. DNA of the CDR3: TGTGCCAGTAGTAGGGGAGGGGACAATCAGCCCCAGCATTTT.

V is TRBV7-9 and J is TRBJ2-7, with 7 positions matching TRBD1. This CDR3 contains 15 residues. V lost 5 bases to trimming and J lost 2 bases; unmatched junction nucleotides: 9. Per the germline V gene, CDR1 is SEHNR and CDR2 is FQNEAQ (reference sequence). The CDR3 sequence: CASSPRDRSTYEQYF. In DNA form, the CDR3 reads TGTGCCAGCAGCCCAAGGGACAGATCAACCTACGAGCAGTACTTC.